The rows below give T cell receptor beta chains drawn from one sample of a study of blood T cell repertoires in COVID-19. Produced via immunoSEQ multiplex PCR; TCRdb's table is partial and in-frame only. In the table there are some 250,000 clones, 70% to 90% of which are singletons. Material for sequencing was peripheral blood. These receptors originate from a woman aged 40 to 50 who had recovered from COVID-19. CDR3s include the opening cysteine and the closing phenylalanine or tryptophan. Fields, in order: clone size, J gene, V gene, D gene, CDR3 protein, CDR3 DNA. The D gene is left open where the match is weak. For some rows the clone size is stated as once, few or many, or as a class when expanded; others skip it.

size: NA; J: TRBJ2-3; V: TRBV7-7; D: NA; CDR3: CASSLVPGAVDTQYF; DNA: TGTGCTAGCAGCTTAGTTCCGGGAGCGGTAGATACGCAGTATTTT
size: NA; J: TRBJ1-2; V: TRBV7-9; D: TRBD1; CDR3: CASSPQGAGGYTF; DNA: TGTGCCAGCAGCCCCCAGGGGGCTGGTGGCTACACCTTC
size: NA; J: TRBJ2-4; V: TRBV4-3; D: NA; CDR3: CASSQVVGGARPAKNIQYF; DNA: TGCGCCAGCAGCCAAGTGGTGGGGGGGGCCCGACCAGCCAAAAACATTCAGTACTTC
size: NA; J: TRBJ1-2; V: TRBV5-1; D: TRBD1; CDR3: CASSLDRGPYGYTF; DNA: TGCGCCAGCAGCTTGGACAGGGGGCCCTATGGCTACACCTTC
size: NA; J: TRBJ1-2; V: TRBV5-6; D: NA; CDR3: CASSPGGVGYTF; DNA: TGTGCCAGCAGTCCCGGGGGGGTAGGCTACACCTTC
size: NA; J: TRBJ1-2; V: TRBV6-2/TRBV6-3; D: NA; CDR3: CASSYAGRENSYTF; DNA: TGTGCCAGCAGTTACGCAGGGCGAGAGAATTCCTACACCTTC
size: NA; J: TRBJ1-1; V: TRBV10-3; D: NA; CDR3: CAISRTEKAFF; DNA: TGTGCCATCAGTCGGACAGAAAAAGCTTTCTTT
size: NA; J: TRBJ1-1; V: TRBV5-6; D: TRBD1; CDR3: CASSSGGPTGATEAFF; DNA: TGTGCCAGCAGCTCGGGGGGGCCCACAGGGGCCACTGAAGCTTTCTTT
size: few; J: TRBJ2-7; V: TRBV18; D: NA; CDR3: CASSQGGSGTYEQYF; DNA: TGTGCCAGCTCACAGGGTGGTAGCGGAACCTACGAGCAGTACTTC
size: NA; J: TRBJ2-1; V: TRBV7-3; D: TRBD2; CDR3: CASSPYLAGTLYNEQFF; DNA: TGTGCCAGCAGCCCGTACCTAGCGGGCACCCTCTACAATGAGCAGTTCTTC
size: NA; J: TRBJ2-7; V: TRBV19; D: NA; CDR3: CASSMGRAGGEQYF; DNA: TGTGCCAGTAGTATGGGCAGGGCCGGTGGCGAGCAGTACTTC
size: few; J: TRBJ1-1; V: TRBV12-3/TRBV12-4; D: NA; CDR3: CASSPRPRTEAFF; DNA: TGTGCCAGCAGTCCCCGGCCGCGGACTGAAGCTTTCTTT
size: NA; J: TRBJ1-2; V: TRBV7-8; D: NA; CDR3: CASSGRRAGGYTF; DNA: TGTGCCAGCAGCGGCCGCAGGGCCGGTGGCTACACCTTC
size: NA; J: TRBJ2-2; V: TRBV5-6; D: NA; CDR3: CASSPPRETSELFF; DNA: TGTGCCAGCAGCCCCCCGAGGGAGACCTCGGAGCTGTTTTTT
size: NA; J: TRBJ2-7; V: TRBV5-1; D: TRBD2; CDR3: CASSLAASGYEQYF; DNA: TGCGCCAGCAGCTTGGCCGCTAGCGGATACGAGCAGTACTTC
size: NA; J: TRBJ1-4; V: TRBV19; D: NA; CDR3: CASSIAGKLFF; DNA: TGTGCCAGTAGTATAGCCGGGAAACTGTTTTTT